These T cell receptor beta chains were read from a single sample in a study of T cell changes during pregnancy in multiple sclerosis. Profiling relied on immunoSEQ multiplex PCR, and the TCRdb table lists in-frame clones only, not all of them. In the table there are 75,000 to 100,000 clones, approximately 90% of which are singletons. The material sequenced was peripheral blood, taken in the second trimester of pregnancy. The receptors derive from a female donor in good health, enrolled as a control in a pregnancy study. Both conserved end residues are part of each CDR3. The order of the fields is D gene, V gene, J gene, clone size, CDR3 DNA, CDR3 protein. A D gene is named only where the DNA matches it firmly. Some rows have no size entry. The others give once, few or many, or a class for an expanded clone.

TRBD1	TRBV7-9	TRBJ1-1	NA	TGTGCCAGCAGTACCTTTGGGACAGGGAGCACTGAAGCTTTCTTT	CASSTFGTGSTEAFF
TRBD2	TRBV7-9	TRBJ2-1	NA	TGTGCCAGCAGCTTAGAGTCTCTAGCGGGAGGCAGTAATGAGCAGTTCTTC	CASSLESLAGGSNEQFF
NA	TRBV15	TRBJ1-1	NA	TGTGCCACCAGCAGGGGATCAGGGGAAGGAACTGAAGCTTTCTTT	CATSRGSGEGTEAFF
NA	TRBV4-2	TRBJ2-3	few	TGTGCCAGCAGTCGGACTGGCACAGATACGCAGTATTTT	CASSRTGTDTQYF
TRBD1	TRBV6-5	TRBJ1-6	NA	TGTGCCAGCAGTTCCCCCGGACAGGACCCACCCCTCCACTTT	CASSSPGQDPPLHF
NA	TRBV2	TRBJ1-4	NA	TGTGCCAGCAGTGATTCAAATAGGGGCGCTAATGAAAAACTGTTTTTT	CASSDSNRGANEKLFF
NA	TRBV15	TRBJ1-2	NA	TGTGCCACCAGCCCCGGGACTAACTATGGCTACACCTTC	CATSPGTNYGYTF
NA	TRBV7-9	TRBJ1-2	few	TGTGCCAGCAGCTCAGGGGATGGCTACACCTTC	CASSSGDGYTF
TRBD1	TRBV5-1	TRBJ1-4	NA	TGCGCCAGCAGCCCGCCCCTCGGACAGGGTGGAGGGGGGAAACTGTTTTTT	CASSPPLGQGGGGKLFF
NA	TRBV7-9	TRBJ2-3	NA	TGTGCCAGCAGCCCGCGAGGGTGGGGAAGCACAGATACGCAGTATTTT	CASSPRGWGSTDTQYF
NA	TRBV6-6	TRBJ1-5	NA	TGTGCCAGCAGTTACTCGGACGGACTTGTCCGTCAGCCCCAGCATTTT	CASSYSDGLVRQPQHF
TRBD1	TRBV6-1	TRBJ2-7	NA	TGTGCCAGCAGTCGGGACAGGACCTACGAGCAGTACTTC	CASSRDRTYEQYF
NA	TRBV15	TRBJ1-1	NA	TGTGCCACCAGCAGAGATCTAGTTACTGAAGCTTTCTTT	CATSRDLVTEAFF